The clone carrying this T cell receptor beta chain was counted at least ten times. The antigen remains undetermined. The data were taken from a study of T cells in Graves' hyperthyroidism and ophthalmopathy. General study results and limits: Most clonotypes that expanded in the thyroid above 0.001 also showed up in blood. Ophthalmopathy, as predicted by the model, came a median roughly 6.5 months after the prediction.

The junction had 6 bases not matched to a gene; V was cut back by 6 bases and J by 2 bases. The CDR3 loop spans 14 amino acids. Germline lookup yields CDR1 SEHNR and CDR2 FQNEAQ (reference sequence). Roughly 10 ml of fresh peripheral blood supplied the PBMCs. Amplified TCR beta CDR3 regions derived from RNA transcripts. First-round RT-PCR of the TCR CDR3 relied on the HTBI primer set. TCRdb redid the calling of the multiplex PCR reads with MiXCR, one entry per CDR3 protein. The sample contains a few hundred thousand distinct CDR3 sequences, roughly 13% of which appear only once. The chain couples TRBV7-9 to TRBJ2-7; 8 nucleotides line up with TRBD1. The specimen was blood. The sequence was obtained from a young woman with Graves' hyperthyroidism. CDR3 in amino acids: CASSRGGQAYEQYF. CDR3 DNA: TGTGCCAGCAGTCGTGGGGGACAGGCCTACGAGCAGTACTTC.